This T cell receptor (beta chain) comes out of a study of T cell repertoires in cytomegalovirus infection. On the study more broadly: Public TCR beta signatures marked donors with CMV infection and the matching HLA.

Points on this clonotype: Its specificity is unknown.

The V and J ends lost 4 bases and 1 base respectively, with 11 bases between them. The CDR3 has 15 residues. CDR1 is MGHRA, CDR2 YSYEKL, per germline. TCRdb reprocessed the reads via MiXCR and lists one record per CDR3 protein. The repertoire consists of about 480,000 distinct CDR3 sequences, with roughly a third occurring once and the leading ten covering roughly 16%. Sequenced material: cultured PBMCs, taken from culture after CMV antigen stimulation. The V and J genes are TRBV4-1 and TRBJ1-5; D is possibly TRBD1 (6 bases). The clonotype comes from a human donor in good health (CMV status not recorded). Some clones in this sample may be carry-over from other donors' samples. CDR3 coding DNA: TGCGCCAGCAGCCGAACACAGGGAAGCAATCAGCCCCAGCATTTT. Protein sequence: CASSRTQGSNQPQHF.